The sequence of this T cell receptor (beta chain) was determined in a study of blood T cell repertoires in COVID-19. Background on the study: Material from acute and convalescent COVID-19 was sourced from the United States, Italy and Spain. T cells, B-cell-depleted T cells, or PBMCs provided the cDNA or gDNA that served as material.

As processed by the authors: How many nucleated cells were present was estimated from reference gene primer amplification. Only in-frame clones appear in the TCRdb table, and some are missing; sequencing was by immunoSEQ multiplex PCR. The V and J calls and the clone size are those of that table, but D and trimming were determined from the DNA. Of about 330,000 clones listed, 80% to 90% are singletons. Trimming removed 9 bases from V and 0 bases from J, with 17 bases in between. Germline loops: CDR1 MDHEN, CDR2 SYDVKM. The CDR3 sequence is 15 residues long. Assignment of participants to cohorts was predicated upon participant-reported clinical history.

This rearrangement joins TRBV28 to TRBJ2-5; D is possibly TRBD2 (7 bases). This TCR was sampled from a man aged 25-45 years who had recovered from COVID-19. Sequencing was performed on PBMCs or T cells enriched from blood (not recorded which). The CDR3 nucleotides are TGTGCCAGTAGGGAGGGCGGGGGCAACCAAGAGACCCAGTACTTC. It codes for CASREGGGNQETQYF.